This T cell receptor (beta chain) was found in a study of cytomegalovirus exposure and HLA in healthy donors. Looked up from germline, CDR1 is MNHEY and CDR2 is SMNVEV (reference sequence). After removal of 10 bases from V and 8 bases from J, the junction contained 10 bases not matched to a gene. This CDR3 contains 13 residues. This clone has a handful of counts. Sequenced by immunoSEQ multiplex PCR; TCRdb stores in-frame clones only, minus some. The sample has 130,000 to 150,000 clones, roughly 86% seen once. The chain links TRBV27 to TRBJ2-1; 8 bases align to TRBD1. Source material: PBMCs. The origin of this receptor is a woman under 40 in good health and CMV-seronegative. The CDR3 bases are TGTGCCACACGGACAGGGAACAGCGATGAGCAGTTCTTC. Residues: CATRTGNSDEQFF.